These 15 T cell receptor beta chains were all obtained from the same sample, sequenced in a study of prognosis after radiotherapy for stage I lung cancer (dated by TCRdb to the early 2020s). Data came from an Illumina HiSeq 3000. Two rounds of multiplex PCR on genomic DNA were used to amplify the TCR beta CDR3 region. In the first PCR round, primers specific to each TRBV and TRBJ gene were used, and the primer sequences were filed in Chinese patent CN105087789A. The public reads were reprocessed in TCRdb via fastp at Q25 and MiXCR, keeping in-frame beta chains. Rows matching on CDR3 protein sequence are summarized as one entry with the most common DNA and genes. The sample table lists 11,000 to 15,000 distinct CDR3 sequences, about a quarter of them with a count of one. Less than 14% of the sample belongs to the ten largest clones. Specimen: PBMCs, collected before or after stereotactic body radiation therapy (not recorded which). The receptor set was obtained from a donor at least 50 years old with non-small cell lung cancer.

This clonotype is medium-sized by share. The CDR3 bases are TGTGCCAGCAGCCCCGGAACCTGGGGATACAATGAGCAGTTCTTC. This gives the protein CASSPGTWGYNEQFF. The rearrangement uses TRBV7-3 and TRBJ2-1; D is unresolved. CDR1 is SGHTA, CDR2 FQGTGA, per germline. This CDR3 spans 15 amino acids. Trimming took off 5 bases at V and 4 bases at J, with 15 bases between the two ends.

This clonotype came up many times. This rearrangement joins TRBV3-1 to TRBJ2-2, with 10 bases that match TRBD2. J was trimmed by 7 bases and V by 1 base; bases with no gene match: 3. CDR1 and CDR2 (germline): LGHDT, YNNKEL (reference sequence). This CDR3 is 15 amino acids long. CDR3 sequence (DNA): TGTGCCAGCAGCCAAGGTGGACTAGCGGTCGGGGAGCTGTTTTTT. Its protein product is CASSQGGLAVGELFF.

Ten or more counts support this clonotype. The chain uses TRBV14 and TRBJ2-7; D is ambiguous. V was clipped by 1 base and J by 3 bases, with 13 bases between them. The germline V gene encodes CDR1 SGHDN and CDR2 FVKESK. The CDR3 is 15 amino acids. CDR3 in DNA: TGTGCCAGCAGCCAAGTTTACGCATCCAACTACGAGCAGTACTTC. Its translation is CASSQVYASNYEQYF. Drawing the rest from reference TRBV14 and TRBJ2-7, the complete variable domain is EAGVTQFPSHSVIEKGQTVTLRCDPISGHDNLYWYRRVMGKEIKFLLHFVKESKQDESGMPNNRFLAERTGGTYSTLKVQPAELEDSGVYFCASSQVYASNYEQYFGPGTRLTVT.

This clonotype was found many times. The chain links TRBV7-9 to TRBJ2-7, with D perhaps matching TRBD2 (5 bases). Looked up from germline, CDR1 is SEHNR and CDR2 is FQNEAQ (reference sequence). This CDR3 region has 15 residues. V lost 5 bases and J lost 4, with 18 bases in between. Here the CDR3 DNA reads TGTGCCAGCAGCCAAGATCTGGGGAGTTATTACGAGCAGTACTTC. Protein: CASSQDLGSYYEQYF.

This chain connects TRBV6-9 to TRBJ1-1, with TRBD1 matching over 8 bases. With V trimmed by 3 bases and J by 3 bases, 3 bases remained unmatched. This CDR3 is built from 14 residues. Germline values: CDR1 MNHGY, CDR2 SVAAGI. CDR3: CASSYQGAYTEAFF. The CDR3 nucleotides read TGTGCCAGCAGTTACCAGGGGGCTTACACTGAAGCTTTCTTT.

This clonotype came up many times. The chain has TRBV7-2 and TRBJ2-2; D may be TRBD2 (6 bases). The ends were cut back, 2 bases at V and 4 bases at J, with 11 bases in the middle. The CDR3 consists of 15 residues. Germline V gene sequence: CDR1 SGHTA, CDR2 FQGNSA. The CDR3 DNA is TGTGCCAGCAGCTTACGCGGGACGGTCACCGGGGAGCTGTTTTTT. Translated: CASSLRGTVTGELFF.

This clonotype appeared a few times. CDR3 amino acids: CSASKRGQETQYF. Here the CDR3 DNA reads TGCAGTGCTAGTAAGCGGGGCCAAGAGACCCAGTACTTC. This rearrangement joins TRBV20-1 to TRBJ2-5, with 7 bases matching TRBD2. CDR1 and CDR2 (germline): DFQATT, SNEGSKA (reference sequence). The junction had 2 bases not matched to a gene; V was cut back by 3 bases and J by 1 base. The CDR3 is 13 amino acids.

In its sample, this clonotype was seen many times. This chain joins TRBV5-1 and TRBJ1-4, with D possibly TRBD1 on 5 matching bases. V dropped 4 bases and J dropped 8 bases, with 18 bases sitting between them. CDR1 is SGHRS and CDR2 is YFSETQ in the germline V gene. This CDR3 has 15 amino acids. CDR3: CASSSQGPGAEKLFF. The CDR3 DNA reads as TGCGCCAGCAGCAGCCAGGGACCAGGCGCGGAAAAACTGTTTTTT.

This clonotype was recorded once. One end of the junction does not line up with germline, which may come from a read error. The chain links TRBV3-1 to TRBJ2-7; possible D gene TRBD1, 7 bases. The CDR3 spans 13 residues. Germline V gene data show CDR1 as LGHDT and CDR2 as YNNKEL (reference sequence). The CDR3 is CASHPGTAGEQHF. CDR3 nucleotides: TGTGCCAGCCACCCCGGGACAGCGGGCGAGCAGCACTTC.

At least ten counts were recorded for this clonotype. The CDR3 DNA follows: TGTGCCAGCACCAGTCAGGGAGAGTCCTACAATGAGCAGTTCTTC. This encodes CASTSQGESYNEQFF. This chain connects TRBV9 to TRBJ2-1; tentatively, D is TRBD1 or TRBD2 (5 bases each). The V gene's germline CDR1 is SGDLS and CDR2 YYNGEE. Trimming cost V 6 bases and J 1 base, with 14 bases left between them. The CDR3 runs 15 residues.

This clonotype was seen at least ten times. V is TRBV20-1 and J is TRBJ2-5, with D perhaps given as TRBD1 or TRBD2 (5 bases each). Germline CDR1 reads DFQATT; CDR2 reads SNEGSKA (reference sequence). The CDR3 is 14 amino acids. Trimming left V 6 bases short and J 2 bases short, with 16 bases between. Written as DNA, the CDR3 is TGCAGTGCAACCCCGGGACGTCTACAAGAGACCCAGTACTTC. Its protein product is CSATPGRLQETQYF.

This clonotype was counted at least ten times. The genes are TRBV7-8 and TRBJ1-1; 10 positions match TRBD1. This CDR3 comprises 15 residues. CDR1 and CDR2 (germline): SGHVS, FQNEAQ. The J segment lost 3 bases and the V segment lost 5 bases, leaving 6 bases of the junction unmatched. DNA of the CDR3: TGTGCCAGCAGCCAACGGACAGGGGGGGACACTGAAGCTTTCTTT. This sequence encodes CASSQRTGGDTEAFF.

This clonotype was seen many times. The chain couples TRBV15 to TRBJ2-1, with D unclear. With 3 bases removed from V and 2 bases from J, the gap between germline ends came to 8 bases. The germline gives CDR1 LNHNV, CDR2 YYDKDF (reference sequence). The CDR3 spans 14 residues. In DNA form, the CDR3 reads TGTGCCACCAGCAGGGACGTGGCCTACAATGAGCAGTTCTTC. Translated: CATSRDVAYNEQFF.

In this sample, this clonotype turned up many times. This CDR3 is CASSFGGFYEQYF. In DNA, the CDR3 is TGTGCCAGCAGTTTTGGCGGGTTCTACGAGCAGTACTTC. This sequence joins TRBV28 and TRBJ2-7; D might be TRBD2 (5 bases). CDR1 MDHEN and CDR2 SYDVKM come from the germline V gene. The V end lost 3 bases, the J end lost 3 bases, and 9 bases lay between the germline ends. This CDR3 has 13 residues.

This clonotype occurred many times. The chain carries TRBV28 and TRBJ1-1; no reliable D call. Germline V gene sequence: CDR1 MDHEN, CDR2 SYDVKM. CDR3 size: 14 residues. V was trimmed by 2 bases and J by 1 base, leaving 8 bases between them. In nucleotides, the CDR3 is TGTGCCAGCAGTTTACGGGTAGAGAACACTGAAGCTTTCTTT. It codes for CASSLRVENTEAFF.